This T cell receptor beta chain emerged from a study of T cell responses to AZD1222 COVID-19 vaccine. Study observations and caveats: Donors, mostly white British, included more females; clonal diversity was possibly underestimated. At study baseline, merely five or six AZD1222 recipients were seropositive. Rises in breadth and depth of Spike-specific TCRs came after two AZD1222 doses.

This table comes from immunoSEQ multiplex PCR, and its TCRdb copy is limited to in-frame clones, with some not included. The sample carries roughly 190,000 clones, over 85% recorded once. Concerning this clone: The antigen is not known.

CDR1 and CDR2 (germline): SGHVS, FNYEAQ. There are 17 residues in the CDR3. Trimming cost V 4 bases and J 5 bases; bases outside gene matches: 15. The V gene is TRBV7-6, the J gene TRBJ2-5, with 8 bases aligning to TRBD2. The source material was peripheral blood, sampled 28 days after the second dose of the MenACWY control vaccine. This clonotype originated in an adult who received the MenACWY meningococcal vaccine as a control. The CDR3 DNA reads as TGTGCCAGCAGCTCGATCGGGGGGGGCGGCTCGCGGGAGACCCAGTACTTC. Protein sequence: CASSSIGGGGSRETQYF.